A selection of T cell receptor beta chains follows, all from one sample in a study of long-term antiretroviral therapy in people with HIV. Profiled with immunoSEQ multiplex PCR; TCRdb holds only in-frame clones, not every one. The sample has 20,000 to 30,000 clones; roughly four fifths are singletons. Sequences were derived from unsorted PBMCs, sampled 0.4 years after starting antiretroviral therapy. Every receptor here comes from a man in his fifties or sixties with HIV. The CDR3 runs from the conserved cysteine through the conserved F or W. A D gene is named only where the DNA matches it firmly. Some rows mark clone size as missing; the rest say once, few, many or name a class of expanded clone.

cdr3_aa	cdr3_nt	j_call	d_call	clone_size	v_call
CASSLGQGAEAFF	TGTGCCAGCAGTTTGGGACAGGGGGCTGAAGCTTTCTTT	TRBJ1-1	TRBD1	-	TRBV27
CASSESPRETQYF	TGTGCCAGCAGTGAATCTCCTAGGGAGACCCAGTACTTC	TRBJ2-5	-	-	TRBV6-4
CASSLRGSGGAWRYEQFF	TGTGCCAGCAGCTTAAGGGGTAGCGGGGGGGCCTGGCGCTATGAGCAGTTCTTC	TRBJ2-1	TRBD2	-	TRBV5-6
CAWGRRPFF	TGTGCCTGGGGTAGGAGGCCGTTCTTC	TRBJ2-1	-	-	TRBV30
CASSSSWTGTVNYEQYF	TGTGCCAGCAGCTCATCCTGGACCGGGACAGTGAACTACGAGCAGTACTTC	TRBJ2-7	TRBD1	-	TRBV7-9
CASSVALGGRETQYF	TGTGCCAGCAGCGTAGCTCTCGGGGGCCGAGAGACCCAGTACTTC	TRBJ2-5	-	-	TRBV9
CASSSSVLSNQPQHF	TGTGCCAGCAGCTCTTCAGTTTTGAGCAATCAGCCCCAGCATTTT	TRBJ1-5	-	-	TRBV7-2
CASSEGGRMNTEAFF	TGTGCCAGCAGCGAAGGAGGCAGAATGAACACTGAAGCTTTCTTT	TRBJ1-1	-	-	TRBV4-2
CASSEQEYYGYTF	TGCGCCAGCAGTGAACAGGAGTACTATGGCTACACCTTC	TRBJ1-2	-	-	TRBV10-2
CASSLEANSNTGELFF	TGTGCCAGCAGCTTGGAGGCAAATTCGAACACCGGGGAGCTGTTTTTT	TRBJ2-2	-	-	TRBV5-6
CASSERGEGTEAFF	TGTGCCAGCAGTGAAAGAGGGGAGGGCACTGAAGCTTTCTTT	TRBJ1-1	-	-	TRBV2
CSVGQGNTEAFF	TGCAGCGTCGGACAGGGGAACACTGAAGCTTTCTTT	TRBJ1-1	TRBD1	-	TRBV29-1
CASSYGGGYGYTF	TGTGCCAGCAGTTACGGAGGGGGCTATGGCTACACCTTC	TRBJ1-2	-	-	TRBV6-6
CASTQISSYEQYF	TGTGCCAGCACCCAGATCAGCTCCTACGAGCAGTACTTC	TRBJ2-7	-	-	TRBV2
CASSPPASGQYNEQFF	TGTGCCAGCTCACCACCAGCCTCGGGACAATACAATGAGCAGTTCTTC	TRBJ2-1	-	-	TRBV18
CASRVGVQGGNTIYF	TGTGCCAGCAGGGTAGGGGTGCAAGGTGGAAACACCATATATTTT	TRBJ1-3	-	-	TRBV6-1
CASRQGLISTDTQYF	TGCGCCAGCAGACAGGGGCTGATAAGCACAGATACGCAGTATTTT	TRBJ2-3	TRBD1	-	TRBV5-1
CASSQGLNYGYTF	TGCGCCAGCAGCCAAGGACTCAACTATGGCTACACCTTC	TRBJ1-2	-	-	TRBV4-1
CASSQDMKGWTGNTIYF	TGCGCCAGCAGCCAAGATATGAAGGGATGGACTGGAAACACCATATATTTT	TRBJ1-3	-	-	TRBV4-3
CASSLGLSYEQYF	TGTGCCAGCAGTTTAGGGCTTTCCTACGAGCAGTACTTC	TRBJ2-7	-	medium-sized	TRBV27
CASSTTRGLSTYEQYF	TGTGCCAGCAGCACTACCAGGGGGCTCTCTACCTACGAGCAGTACTTC	TRBJ2-7	TRBD1	-	TRBV7-6
CASRGRAGANVLTF	TGTGCCAGCAGGGGCAGGGCTGGGGCCAACGTCCTGACTTTC	TRBJ2-6	-	-	TRBV5-6
CASSVVPGELFF	TGTGCCAGCAGCGTAGTTCCCGGGGAGCTGTTTTTT	TRBJ2-2	-	-	TRBV9
CASSPTTKGPQHF	TGTGCCAGCAGCCCAACGACGAAGGGGCCCCAGCATTTT	TRBJ1-5	-	-	TRBV14
CASSQGKGVAFF	TGCGCCAGCAGCCAAGGAAAGGGGGTGGCTTTCTTT	TRBJ1-1	-	-	TRBV4-3